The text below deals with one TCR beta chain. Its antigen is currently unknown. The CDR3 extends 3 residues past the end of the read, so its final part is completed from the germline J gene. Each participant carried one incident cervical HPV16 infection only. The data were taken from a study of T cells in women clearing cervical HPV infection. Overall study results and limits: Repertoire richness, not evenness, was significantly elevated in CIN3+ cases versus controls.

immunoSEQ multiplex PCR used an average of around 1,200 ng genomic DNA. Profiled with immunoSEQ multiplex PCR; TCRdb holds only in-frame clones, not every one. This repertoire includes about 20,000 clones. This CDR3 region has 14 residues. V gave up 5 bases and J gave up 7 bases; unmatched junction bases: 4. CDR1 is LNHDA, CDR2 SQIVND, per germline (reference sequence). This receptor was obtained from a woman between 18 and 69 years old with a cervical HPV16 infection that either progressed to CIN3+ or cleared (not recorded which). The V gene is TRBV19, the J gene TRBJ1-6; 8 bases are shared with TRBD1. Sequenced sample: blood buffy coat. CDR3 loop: CASSSGTGNSPLHF. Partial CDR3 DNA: TGTGCCAGTAGTTCCGGGACAGGAAATTCACCC.